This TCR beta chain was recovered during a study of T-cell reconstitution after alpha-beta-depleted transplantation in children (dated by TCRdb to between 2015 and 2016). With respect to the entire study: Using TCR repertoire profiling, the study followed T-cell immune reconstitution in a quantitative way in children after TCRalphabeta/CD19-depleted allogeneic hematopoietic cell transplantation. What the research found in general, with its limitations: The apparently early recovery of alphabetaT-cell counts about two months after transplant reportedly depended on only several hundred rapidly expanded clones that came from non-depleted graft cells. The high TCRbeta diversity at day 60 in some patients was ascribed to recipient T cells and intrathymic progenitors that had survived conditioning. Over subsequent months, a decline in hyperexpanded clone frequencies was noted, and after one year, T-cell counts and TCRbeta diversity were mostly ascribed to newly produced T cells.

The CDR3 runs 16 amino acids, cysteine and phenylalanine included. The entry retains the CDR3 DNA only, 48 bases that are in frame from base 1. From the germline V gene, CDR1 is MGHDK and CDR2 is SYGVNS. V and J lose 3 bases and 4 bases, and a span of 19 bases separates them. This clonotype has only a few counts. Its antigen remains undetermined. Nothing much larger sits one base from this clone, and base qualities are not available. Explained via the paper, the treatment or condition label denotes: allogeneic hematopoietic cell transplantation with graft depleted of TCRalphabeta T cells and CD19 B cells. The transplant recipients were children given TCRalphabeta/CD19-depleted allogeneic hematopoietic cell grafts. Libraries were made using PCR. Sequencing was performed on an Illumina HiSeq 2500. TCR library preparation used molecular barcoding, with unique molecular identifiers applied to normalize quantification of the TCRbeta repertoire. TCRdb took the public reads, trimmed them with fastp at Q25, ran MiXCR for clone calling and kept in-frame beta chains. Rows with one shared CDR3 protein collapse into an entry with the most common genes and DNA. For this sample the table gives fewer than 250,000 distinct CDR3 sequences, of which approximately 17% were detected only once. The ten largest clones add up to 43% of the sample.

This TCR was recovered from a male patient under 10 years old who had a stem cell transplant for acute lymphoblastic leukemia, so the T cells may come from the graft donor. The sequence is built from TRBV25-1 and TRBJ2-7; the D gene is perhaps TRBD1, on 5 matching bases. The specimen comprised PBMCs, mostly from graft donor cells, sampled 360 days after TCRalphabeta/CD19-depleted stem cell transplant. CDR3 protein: CASSEGWGRVRYEQYF. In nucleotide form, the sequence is TGTGCCAGCAGTGAGGGCTGGGGCAGGGTGAGGTACGAGCAGTACTTC.